This T cell receptor (beta chain) was recorded in a study of OX40 agonist ivuxolimab in advanced cancers. Germline assignment: CDR1 SGHNT and CDR2 YYREEE (reference sequence). CDR3 length equals 13 residues. The ends were cut back, 5 bases at V and 0 bases at J, with 8 bases in the middle. Profiled with immunoSEQ multiplex PCR; TCRdb holds only in-frame clones, not every one. In the table there are about 91,000 clones, approximately 84% of which are singletons. This chain links TRBV5-4 with TRBJ1-1; D call uncertain. This clonotype was obtained from an adult with an advanced solid tumor such as melanoma, head and neck, liver or kidney cancer. Here the sequenced sample was CD4+ or CD8+ T cells sorted from blood, taken in a trial of the OX40 agonist ivuxolimab. CDR3 in amino acids: CASRSPVNTEAFF. As DNA, the CDR3 is TGTGCCAGCAGGTCCCCAGTGAACACTGAAGCTTTCTTT. The complete variable domain, with remaining parts taken from reference TRBV5-4 and TRBJ1-1, reads ETGVTQSPTHLIKTRGQQVTLRCSSQSGHNTVSWYQQALGQGPQFIFQYYREEENGRGNFPPRFSGLQFPNYSSELNVNALELDDSALYLCASRSPVNTEAFFGQGTRLTVV.